This paragraph reports one T cell receptor (beta chain). It has no known antigen specificity. The input lacks base qualities; no much larger clone sits a single base away. From each donor, a single peripheral blood sample of roughly 0.11 L on average was drawn into heparinised tubes. Using a panel that included CD45RO, CCR7, CD25, CD127, CD95 and CD27, naive, central memory, regulatory and stem cell-like memory CD4+ T cells were sorted on a BD FACSAria II. Every sorted population had a purity above 95%. PBMCs were isolated right away by Lymphoprep density gradient centrifugation and were stained directly, without culture. To minimize batch effects, samples were stained and sorted in pairs, one healthy donor with one patient per experiment. These data originate in a study of beta chain features in type 1 diabetes (dated by TCRdb to the late 2010s). Regarding the complete study: Patients and healthy donors did not differ in mean age, gender distribution, total cell number or subset yield. A total of about 99,000,000 sorted cells were examined across all samples, and RNA yield correlated strongly with the number of cells per subset. In the study, recently diagnosed type 1 diabetes patients and matched healthy donors were compared on the TCRB repertoires of their sorted circulating CD4+ T cell subsets. Whereas all 30 or so donors provided naive and central memory subsets, regulatory and stem cell-like memory subsets were isolated from just 8 patients and about eight healthy donors. Broad study findings and their caveats: Type 1 diabetes patients showed a moderate but significant shortening of TCRB CDR3 length in all four CD4+ subsets. Because the HLA sub-analyses included only small numbers of individuals, any influence of HLA type on TCRB rearrangement was left unresolved. Sequencing cDNA rather than genomic DNA could over-represent highly expressing activated cells, although activation and CD3 levels did not differ between groups. The naive, central memory and regulatory TCRB repertoires appeared to resemble one another more closely among patients than among healthy donors. At VDJ recombination sites, patients with type 1 diabetes made fewer insertions and deleted more nucleotides, a pattern implying thymic rearrangement abnormalities. Shorter templates might have been favored by PCR, but patient and control samples were amplified and corrected together, so both groups would have been affected equally by any skew.

From cysteine to phenylalanine, the CDR3 is 16 amino acids long. The DNA shown is the 48-base CDR3, in frame from base 1. V is cut back by 1 base and J by 4 bases, with 7 bases in the junction unmatched. CDR1 and CDR2, per the germline V gene (reference sequence), are LNHNV and YYDKDF. All of the isolated RNA was reverse transcribed with the High Capacity cDNA Reverse Transcription Kit, so expressed TCRB transcripts were sequenced. Deep immunoSEQ sequencing was applied to naive, central memory and regulatory T cell samples, giving an average of roughly 3.5 million total reads per sample. Sorted cells were lysed in RLT buffer, and RNA was extracted using DNase-treated RNeasy Micro or Mini kits according to cell number. To prevent cross-contamination, every cell subset was processed on its own, while patient and healthy donor samples were processed together. TCRB sequences were amplified from cDNA with the immunoSEQ multiplex PCR, producing 87-bp fragments spanning the CDR3 region. Sequencing of the amplicons was performed on the Illumina HiSeq platform. As for the original processing: PCR bias was computationally corrected using synthetic template baselines, reads within Hamming distance 2 were collapsed, and singletons that could not be merged were discarded. Reads were aligned to IMGT to assign V, D and J genes, CDR3 length, and insertions or deletions at six rearrangement sites. Within each subset, clonotype counts were normalized to sorted cell number, and only after that were true diversity and Gini coefficients computed with the tcR R package. The overlap coefficient, calculated on TCRB nucleotide sequences, was used to measure repertoire sharing. Out-of-frame TCRB sequences from naive cells were analyzed as a proxy for the pre-selection repertoire. TCRdb took over this immuneACCESS table, retaining in-frame rearrangements with V and J assigned. Such tables are incomplete; in checked studies, under half of the missing clones stem from an unresolved V gene, and the remainder is unexplained. Clonal size and the V and J genes are those of that table, whereas D and trimming came from the DNA. In this sample the table shows about 250,000 clones, about 14% of which occur a single time. More than 0.025% of the sample lies in the top ten.

Recombination joined TRBV15 with TRBJ2-5; TRBD1 agrees with 9 junctional bases. The receptor was isolated from a middle-aged woman in good health. The source material was naive CD4+ T cells from blood. The cell subset or site label, as the study defines it: true naive CD4+ T cells. The CDR3 protein sequence reads: CATSRAGTGRIETQYF. The nucleotide sequence reads as follows: TGTGCCACCAGCAGAGCCGGGACAGGGCGGATAGAGACCCAGTACTTC.